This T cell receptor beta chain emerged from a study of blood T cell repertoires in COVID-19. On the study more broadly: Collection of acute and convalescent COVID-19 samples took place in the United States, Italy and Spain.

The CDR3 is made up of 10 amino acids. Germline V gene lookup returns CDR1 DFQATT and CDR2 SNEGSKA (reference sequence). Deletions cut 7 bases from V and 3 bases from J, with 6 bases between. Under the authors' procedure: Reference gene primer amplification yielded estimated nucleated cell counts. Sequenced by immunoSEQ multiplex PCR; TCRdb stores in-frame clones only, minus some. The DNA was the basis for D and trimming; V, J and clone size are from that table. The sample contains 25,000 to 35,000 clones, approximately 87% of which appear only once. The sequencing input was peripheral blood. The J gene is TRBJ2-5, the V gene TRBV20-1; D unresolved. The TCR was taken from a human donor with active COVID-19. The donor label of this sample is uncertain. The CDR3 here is CSVPEETQYF. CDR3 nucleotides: TGCAGTGTTCCCGAAGAGACCCAGTACTTC.